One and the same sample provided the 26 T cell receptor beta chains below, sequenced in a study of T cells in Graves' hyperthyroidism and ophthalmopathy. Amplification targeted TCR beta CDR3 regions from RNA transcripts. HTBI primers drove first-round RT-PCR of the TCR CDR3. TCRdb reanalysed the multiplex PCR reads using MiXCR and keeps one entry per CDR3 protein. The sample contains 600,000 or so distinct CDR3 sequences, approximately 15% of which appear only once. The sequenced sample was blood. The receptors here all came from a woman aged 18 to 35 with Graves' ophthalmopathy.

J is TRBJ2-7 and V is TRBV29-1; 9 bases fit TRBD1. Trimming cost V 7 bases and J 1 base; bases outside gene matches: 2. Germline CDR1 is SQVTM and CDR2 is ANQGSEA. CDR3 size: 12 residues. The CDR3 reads CSAGQGSYEQYF. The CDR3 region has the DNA TGCAGCGCCGGACAGGGGTCCTACGAGCAGTACTTC.

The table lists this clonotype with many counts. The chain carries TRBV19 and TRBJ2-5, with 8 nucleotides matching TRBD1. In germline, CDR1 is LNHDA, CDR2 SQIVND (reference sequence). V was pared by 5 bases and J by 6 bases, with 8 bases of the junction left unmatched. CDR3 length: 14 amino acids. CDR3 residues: CASSFGQGMKTQYF. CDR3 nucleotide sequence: TGTGCCAGTAGTTTCGGACAGGGTATGAAGACCCAGTACTTC.

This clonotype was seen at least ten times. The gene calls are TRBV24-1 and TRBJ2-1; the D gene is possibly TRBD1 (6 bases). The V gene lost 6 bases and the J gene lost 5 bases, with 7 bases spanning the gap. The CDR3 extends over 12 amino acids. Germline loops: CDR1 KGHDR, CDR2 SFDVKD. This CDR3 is CATSPGDNEQFF. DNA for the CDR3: TGTGCCACCAGTCCAGGGGACAATGAGCAGTTCTTC.

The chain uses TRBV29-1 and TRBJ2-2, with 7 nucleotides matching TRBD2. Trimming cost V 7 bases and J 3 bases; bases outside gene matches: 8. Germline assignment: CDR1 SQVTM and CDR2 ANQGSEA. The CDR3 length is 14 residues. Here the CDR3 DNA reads TGCAGCGCTGATTCTGCGGGGGACACCGGGGAGCTGTTTTTT. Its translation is CSADSAGDTGELFF.

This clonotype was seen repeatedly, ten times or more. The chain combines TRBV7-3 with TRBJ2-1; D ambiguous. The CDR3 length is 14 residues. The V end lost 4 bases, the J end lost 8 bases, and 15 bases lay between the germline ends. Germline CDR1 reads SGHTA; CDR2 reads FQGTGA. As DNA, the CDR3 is TGTGCCAGCAGCTCCCGACACGCCCCCGATGAGCAGTTCTTC. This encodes CASSSRHAPDEQFF.

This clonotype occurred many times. CDR3 DNA: TGCAGCGTTGAAGAGGGACAGGGGGCGGGAGAGACCCAGTACTTC. Its protein is CSVEEGQGAGETQYF. This chain joins TRBV29-1 and TRBJ2-5, with 12 bases aligning to TRBD1. There are 15 residues in the CDR3. The V gene's germline CDR1 is SQVTM and CDR2 ANQGSEA. V was clipped by 0 bases and J by 4 bases; unmatched bases: 3.

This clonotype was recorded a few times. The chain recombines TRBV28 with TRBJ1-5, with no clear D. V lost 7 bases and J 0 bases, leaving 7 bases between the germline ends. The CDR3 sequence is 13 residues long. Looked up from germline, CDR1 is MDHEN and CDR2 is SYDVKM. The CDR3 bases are TGTGCCAGCAAAGGGCCTAGCAATCAGCCCCAGCATTTT. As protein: CASKGPSNQPQHF.

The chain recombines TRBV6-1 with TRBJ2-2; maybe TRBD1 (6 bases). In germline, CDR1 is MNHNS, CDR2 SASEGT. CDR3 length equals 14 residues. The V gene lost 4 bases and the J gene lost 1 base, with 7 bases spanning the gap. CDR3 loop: CASSGGGNTGELFF. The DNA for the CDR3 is TGTGCCAGCAGTGGAGGGGGGAACACCGGGGAGCTGTTTTTT.

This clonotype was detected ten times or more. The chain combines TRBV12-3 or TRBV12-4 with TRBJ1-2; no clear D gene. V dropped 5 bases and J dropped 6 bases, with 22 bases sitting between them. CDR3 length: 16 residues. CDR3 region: CASSRLYEGPGHGYTF. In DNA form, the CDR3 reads TGTGCCAGCAGTCGCCTTTATGAGGGCCCCGGGCATGGCTACACCTTC.

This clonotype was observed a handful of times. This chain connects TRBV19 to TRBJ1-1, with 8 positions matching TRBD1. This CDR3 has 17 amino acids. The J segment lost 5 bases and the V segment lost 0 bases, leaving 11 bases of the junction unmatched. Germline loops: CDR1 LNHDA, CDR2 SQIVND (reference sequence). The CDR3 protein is CASSIDRGRVVGTEAFF. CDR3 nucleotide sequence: TGTGCCAGTAGTATAGACAGGGGGCGAGTTGTAGGGACTGAAGCTTTCTTT.

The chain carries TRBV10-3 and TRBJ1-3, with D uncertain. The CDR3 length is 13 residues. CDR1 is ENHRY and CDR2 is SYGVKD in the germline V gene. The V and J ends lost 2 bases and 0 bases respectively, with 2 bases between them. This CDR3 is CAISEGSGNTIYF. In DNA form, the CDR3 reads TGTGCCATCAGTGAGGGCTCTGGAAACACCATATATTTT.

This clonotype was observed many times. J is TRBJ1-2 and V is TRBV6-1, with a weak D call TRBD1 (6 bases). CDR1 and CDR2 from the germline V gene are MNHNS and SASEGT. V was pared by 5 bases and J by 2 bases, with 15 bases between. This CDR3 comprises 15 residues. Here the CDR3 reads CASSSFGGQNYGYTF. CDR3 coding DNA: TGTGCCAGCAGTTCTTTCGGTGGACAGAACTATGGCTACACCTTC.

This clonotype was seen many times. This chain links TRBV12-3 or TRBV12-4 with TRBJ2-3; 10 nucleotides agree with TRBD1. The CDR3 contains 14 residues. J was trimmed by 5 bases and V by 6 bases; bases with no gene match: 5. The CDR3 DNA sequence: TGTGCCAGCAGCGCGGGACAGGGGCTAGATACGCAGTATTTT. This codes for CASSAGQGLDTQYF.

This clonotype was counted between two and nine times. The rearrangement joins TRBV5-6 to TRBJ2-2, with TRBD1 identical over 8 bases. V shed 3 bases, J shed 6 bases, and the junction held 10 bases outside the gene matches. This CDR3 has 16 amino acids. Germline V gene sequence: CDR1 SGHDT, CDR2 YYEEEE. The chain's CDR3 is CASSSDRGGFAGELFF. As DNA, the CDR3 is TGTGCCAGCAGCTCCGACAGGGGAGGCTTTGCCGGGGAGCTGTTTTTT.

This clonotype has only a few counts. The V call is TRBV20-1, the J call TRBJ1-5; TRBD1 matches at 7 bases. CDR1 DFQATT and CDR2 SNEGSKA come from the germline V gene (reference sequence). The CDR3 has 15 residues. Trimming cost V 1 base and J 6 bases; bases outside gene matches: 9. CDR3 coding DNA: TGCAGTGCTAGAGTTTTCGACAGGGAGGGTCAGCCCCAGCATTTT. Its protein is CSARVFDREGQPQHF.

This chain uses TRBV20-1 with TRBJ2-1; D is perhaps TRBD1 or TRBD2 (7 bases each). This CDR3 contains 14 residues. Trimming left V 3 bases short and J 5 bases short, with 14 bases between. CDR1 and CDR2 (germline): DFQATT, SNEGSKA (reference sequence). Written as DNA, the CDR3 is TGCAGTGCTAGTGGGCAGGGGGGGAACAATGAGCAGTTCTTC. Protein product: CSASGQGGNNEQFF.

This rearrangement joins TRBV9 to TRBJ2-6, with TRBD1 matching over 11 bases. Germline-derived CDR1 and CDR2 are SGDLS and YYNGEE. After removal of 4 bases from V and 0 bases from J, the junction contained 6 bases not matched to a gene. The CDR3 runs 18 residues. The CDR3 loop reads CASSIGTGGSSGANVLTF. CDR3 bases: TGTGCCAGCAGCATTGGGACAGGGGGGAGCTCTGGGGCCAACGTCCTGACTTTC.

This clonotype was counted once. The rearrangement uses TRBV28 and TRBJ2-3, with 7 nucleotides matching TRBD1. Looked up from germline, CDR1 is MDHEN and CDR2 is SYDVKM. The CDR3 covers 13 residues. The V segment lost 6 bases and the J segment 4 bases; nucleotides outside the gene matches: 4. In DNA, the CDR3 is TGTGCCAGCAGCCGGGACAGCCCAGATACGCAGTATTTT. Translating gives CASSRDSPDTQYF. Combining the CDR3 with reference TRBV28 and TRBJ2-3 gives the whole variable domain DVKVTQSSRYLVKRTGEKVFLECVQDMDHENMFWYRQDPGLGLRLIYFSYDVKMKEKGDIPEGYSVSREKKERFSLILESASTNQTSMYLCASSRDSPDTQYFGPGTRLTVL.

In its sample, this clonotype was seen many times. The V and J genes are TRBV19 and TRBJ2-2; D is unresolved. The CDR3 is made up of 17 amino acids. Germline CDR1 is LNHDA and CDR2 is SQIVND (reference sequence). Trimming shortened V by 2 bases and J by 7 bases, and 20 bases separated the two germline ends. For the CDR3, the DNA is TGTGCCAGTAGTATAATCGGCAGCCCCCGATCTCACGGGGAGCTGTTTTTT. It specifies CASSIIGSPRSHGELFF.

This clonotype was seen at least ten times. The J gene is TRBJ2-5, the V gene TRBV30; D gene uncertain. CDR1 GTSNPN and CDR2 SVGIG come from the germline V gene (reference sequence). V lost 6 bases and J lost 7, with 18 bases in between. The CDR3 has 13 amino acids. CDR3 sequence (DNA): TGTGCCTGTTCTTTAGGACGGTCTTGGACCCAGTACTTC. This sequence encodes CACSLGRSWTQYF.

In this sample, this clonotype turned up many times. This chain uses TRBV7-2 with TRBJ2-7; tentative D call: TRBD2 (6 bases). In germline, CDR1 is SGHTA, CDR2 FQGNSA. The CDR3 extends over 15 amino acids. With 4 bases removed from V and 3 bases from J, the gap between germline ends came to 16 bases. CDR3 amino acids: CASSSGAGFGYEQYF. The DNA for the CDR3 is TGTGCCAGCAGCTCCGGCGCGGGGTTCGGCTACGAGCAGTACTTC.

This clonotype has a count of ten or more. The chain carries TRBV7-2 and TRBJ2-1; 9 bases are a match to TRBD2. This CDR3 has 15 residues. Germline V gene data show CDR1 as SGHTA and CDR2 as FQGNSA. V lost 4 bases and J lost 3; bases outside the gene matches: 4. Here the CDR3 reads CASSSLAGLYNEQFF. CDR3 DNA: TGTGCCAGCAGCTCTCTAGCGGGACTCTACAATGAGCAGTTCTTC. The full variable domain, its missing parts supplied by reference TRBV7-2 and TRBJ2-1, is GAGVSQSPSNKVTEKGKDVELRCDPISGHTALYWYRQSLGQGLEFLIYFQGNSAPDKSGLPSDRFSAERTGGSVSTLTIQRTQQEDSAVYLCASSSLAGLYNEQFFGPGTRLTVL.

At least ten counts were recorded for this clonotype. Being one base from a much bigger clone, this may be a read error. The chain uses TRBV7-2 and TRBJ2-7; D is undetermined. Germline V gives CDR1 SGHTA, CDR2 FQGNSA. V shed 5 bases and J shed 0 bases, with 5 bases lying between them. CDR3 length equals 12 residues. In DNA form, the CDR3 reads TGTGCCAGCAGCGCGGTCTCCTACGAGCAGTACTTC. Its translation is CASSAVSYEQYF.

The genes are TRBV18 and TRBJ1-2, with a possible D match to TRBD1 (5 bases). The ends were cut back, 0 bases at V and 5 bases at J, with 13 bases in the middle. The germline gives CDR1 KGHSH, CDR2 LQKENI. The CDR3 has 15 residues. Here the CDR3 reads CASSPPPGRGYGYTF. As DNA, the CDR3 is TGTGCCAGCTCACCACCGCCAGGGAGGGGATATGGCTACACCTTC. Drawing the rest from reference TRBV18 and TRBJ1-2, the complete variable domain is NAGVMQNPRHLVRRRGQEARLRCSPMKGHSHVYWYRQLPEEGLKFMVYLQKENIIDESGMPKERFSAEFPKEGPSILRIQQVVRGDSAAYFCASSPPPGRGYGYTFGSGTRLTVV.

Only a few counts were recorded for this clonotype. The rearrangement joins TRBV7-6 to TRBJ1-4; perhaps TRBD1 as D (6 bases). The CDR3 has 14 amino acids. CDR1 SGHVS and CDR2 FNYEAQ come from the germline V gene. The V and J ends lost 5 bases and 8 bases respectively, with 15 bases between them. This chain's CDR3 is CASSPAGGMEKLFF. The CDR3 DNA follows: TGTGCCAGCAGCCCCGCTGGGGGCATGGAAAAACTGTTTTTT.

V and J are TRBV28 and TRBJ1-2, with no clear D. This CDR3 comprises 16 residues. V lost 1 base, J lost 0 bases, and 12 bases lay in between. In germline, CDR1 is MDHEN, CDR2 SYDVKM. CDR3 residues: CASSLLTSRANYGYTF. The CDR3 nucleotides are TGTGCCAGCAGTTTATTGACTTCCCGAGCTAACTATGGCTACACCTTC.